This TCR beta chain is from a study of naive CD8 T cells in extremely preterm neonates. Study-wide findings and caveats: Term neonates 0.4%, young children about 0.027%, adults approximately 0.0091%; preterm neonates shared 2.7%.

To note about this clone: What it binds is not known.

Measured with immunoSEQ multiplex PCR; TCRdb has only the in-frame clones, and not every one. The sample lists about 5,000 clones, approximately 97% occurring once. Blood donors were healthy children aged about 16-60 months and healthy nonsmoking adults. The origin of this receptor is a human donor in good health. Sequencing was carried out using naive CD8+ T cells from blood.

The CDR3 spells CASSQEGHRGLGYTF. Written as DNA, the CDR3 is TGCGCCAGCAGCCAAGAAGGTCACAGGGGCCTGGGCTACACCTTC. This sequence joins TRBV4-3 and TRBJ1-2; TRBD1 matches at 7 bases. CDR3 length: 15 amino acids. V lost 0 bases and J lost 8; bases outside the gene matches: 9. From germline, CDR1 is LGHNA and CDR2 YSLEER.